Below, one TCR beta chain is given with its context. Its antigen is not yet known. Reading the germline V gene (reference sequence) gives CDR1 GTSNPN and CDR2 SVGIG. From its cysteine to its phenylalanine, the CDR3 spans 14 amino acids. Just the 42-base CDR3 DNA is kept, in frame starting at base 1. For this chain, trimming is 0 bases at the V end and 4 bases at the J end, and the number of junction bases without a gene match is 4. The cohort was made up of several hundred healthy bone marrow donors. At the time of sampling, every cohort member was nominally healthy, though immune exposures that went unrecorded were likely present. The donor tested CMV seronegative and was one of the 352 seronegative cohort members. A peripheral blood sample was provided by each donor, and peripheral blood mononuclear cells were used for TCR beta sequencing. The Qiagen DNeasy Blood Extraction Kit was used to extract genomic DNA from the blood cell samples.

Libraries were prepared through the immunoSEQ multiplex PCR assay. A mixture of 60 forward primers for TCR Vbeta segments and 13 reverse primers for TCR Jbeta segments was used in the multiplex PCR. The CDR3 region of rearranged TCR beta genes was amplified from genomic DNA with a multiplex PCR assay. The Illumina HiSeq System was used to sequence the amplified TCR beta libraries as 87-base-pair reads. The study's processing was this. A later analysis counted about 80 million unique TCR beta chains across the 550 to 750 repertoires, and some 12 million of these chains were shared by at least two donors. A nearest-neighbor algorithm error-corrected the raw reads and collapsed the reads into unique sequences, merging closely related sequences to remove PCR and sequencing errors. CDR3 sequences were aligned to IMGT reference sequences to assign V, D and J gene segments. For a sequence to be retained, at least a six-nucleotide match to both a V gene segment and a J gene segment was required. Rearrangements were classified as productive when the CDR3 lacked stop codons and remained in frame with V and J, and all other rearrangements were classified as non-productive. Following IMGT convention, CDR3 was defined as the stretch from the second conserved V-encoded cysteine to the conserved J-encoded phenylalanine. Sequences without an unambiguous match to a single V gene segment were excluded from the earlier analysis of 587 of the donors. In an earlier analysis of approximately 590 of the donors, a V segment was called functional when productive rearrangements were above 56.7%, and segregating when the standard deviation between donors exceeded 5%. A statistical classification framework was developed to diagnose cytomegalovirus status using the catalog of TCR beta chain sequences. In a later analysis, V and J genes were assigned by comparing TCR nucleotide sequences against IMGT/GENE-DB human TR gene sequences. Using the TCRdist pipeline, a later analysis assigned CDR3 sequences along with most-parsimonious VDJ recombination scenarios. A later analysis defined each TCR beta chain by its CDR3 amino acid sequence plus V-gene family, and excluded reads lacking a unique V-gene family. In a later analysis, some 600 highly shared, low-generation-probability nucleotide sequences were removed to address suspected cross-contamination and a sequencing artifact. In a later analysis, a clonal expansion index was calculated for each public chain from normalized within-repertoire ranks of inferred template counts. In a later analysis, generation probabilities were computed using a VDJ recombination model fitted to out-of-frame rearrangements, and the results were checked against IGoR. In a later analysis, hypergeometric tests were used to score TCR-TCR, TCR-HLA and TCR-CMV co-occurrence, with a repertoire-size bias correction applied to TCR pairs. In a later analysis, false discovery rates were estimated by permuting HLA or CMV assignments 20 times. In a later analysis, co-occurring TCRs were grouped using DBSCAN, with TCRdist sequence similarity added in when clustering inside HLA-allele-positive subsets. Co-occurrence clustering excluded repertoires with fewer than 30,000 or more than 120,000 public chains, plus five with anomalous nucleotide sharing. The source is immuneACCESS, and TCRdb retained only in-frame sequences with V and J called. Part of the clones is not carried over; for the studies checked, unresolved V genes explain less than half of this, and the remainder is unexplained. V and J calls plus clone size are reproduced from that table; the DNA served to infer D and trimming. This sample's table lists approximately 100,000 clones. Of the sample, approximately 0.6% falls within the top ten clones.

The sample is drawn from a study of cytomegalovirus exposure and HLA in healthy donors (TCRdb year 2017). Background for the entire study: An earlier analysis of approximately 640 of the donors reported more than 250 Gb of sequence data and some 120 million unique TCR beta sequences from 150 million to 200 million T cells. All discovery cohort repertoires had been generated on a single sequencing platform. A later genetic analysis used genome-wide SNP genotypes for about 65% of the roughly 700 donors, treating that subset as a discovery cohort. To study patterns of TCR occurrence, a later analysis re-analyzed previously published TCR beta repertoires from 700 or so donors and added high-resolution HLA genotyping. Alongside the repertoire data, information on donor age, sex, ethnicity and CMV serostatus was compiled. Rather than drawing on any new phenotypic data, the later analysis identified candidate immune exposures from TCR beta sequences and the way those sequences occurred across donors. The aim of the study was to test whether cataloging public T cell receptors could identify signatures of past pathogen exposure. Across some 400 genotyped donors of the cohort, an average of roughly 250,000 unique TCR beta nucleotide sequences per donor were sequenced, and around 20% of those sequences were non-productive. Of the roughly 410 genotyped donors, less than 90% were placed in the genetic ancestry cluster associated with self-reported Caucasian donors. To predict cytomegalovirus infection status, the study combined high-throughput TCR immunosequencing, statistical association of individual TCRs with disease status, and machine learning. The study used immunosequencing to profile the T cell repertoires of 666 subjects and linked those repertoires to cytomegalovirus serostatus. Five DR-DQ haplotypes were handled as single units for association and clustering because linkage in the cohort was strong. Along with the approximately 700-subject first cohort, a separate validation cohort of 120 different subjects was used. The number of donors typed differed by locus, with about 629-630 for A, B, C, DRB1 and DQB1, 522 for DQA1, approximately 580 for DPA1, and approximately 470 for DPB1. HLA typing included class I and class II loci at four-digit resolution. An early release covering just under 650 HLA-typed donors comprised approximately 290 gigabases of sequencing data and around 86 million unique TCR sequences. To decide whether each TCR beta V gene segment behaved as functional or pseudogenic, an earlier analysis of several hundred of the donors relied on high-throughput TCR beta sequencing. Overall study results and their limits: The classifier was reported to diagnose cytomegalovirus status with high specificity and sensitivity in both the original cohort and the validation cohort. Some IMGT-functional V segments, including TRBV6-2 and TRBV6-3, could not be told apart with the 87-base-pair reads, so those segments were excluded. The earlier analysis of about 600 of the donors excluded 15 to 20 rarely observed V segments, including chromosome 9 orphons, because counts were too low. A cluster of highly shared sequence variants was judged likely to represent a technical artifact of the sequencing pipeline. Specific HLA alleles were associated with 15,000 to 20,000 TCR beta sequences at a false discovery rate of 0.05 in a later analysis. Linkage disequilibrium might explain the correlated functional status among segregating V segments, but an unknown experimental factor could not be excluded. Roughly uniform sequencing depth across donors was assumed in presence/absence analyses, although this assumption may not hold. V-gene and J-gene trimming of TCR beta chains was associated with a missense DCLRE1C variant in a later genetic analysis, and the association was replicated in an independent cohort. In a later analysis, HLA-associated TCR beta chains showed more clonal expansion and lower generation probabilities than non-associated chains that were equally common. This cohort had only TCR beta chains sequenced, and the lack of alpha or paired-chain data limited which features could be detected. According to a later analysis, most CMV-associated TCR beta chains appeared to be HLA-restricted, and the HLA associations seemed to be driven largely by CMV exposure. According to a later analysis, TCR association rates differed among HLA loci, with DRB1 alleles showing the most associated TCRs and HLA-C alleles showing the fewest. It was suggested by the authors that the approach could potentially be generalized to other disease states and immunological phenotypes. Immune exposure information for the cohort was limited to CMV serostatus. A later genetic analysis reported fewer N-insertions in productive TCRs among donors in an Asian-associated ancestry cluster than the roughly 700-donor mean. In an earlier analysis of about 540 of the donors, most TCR beta V segments were observed in productive rearrangements about 90% or about 30% of the time, broadly matching IMGT annotations. Most TCR sequences were observed very rarely across donors, whereas some public TCRs were present in many individuals. According to a later analysis, parvovirus B19, influenza, CMV and Epstein-Barr virus appeared linked to several top co-occurrence clusters. Because HLA typing was unavailable for some donors at each locus, only the typed subset was used in association tests. A further reported finding was that TCR beta sequences accurately predicted the HLA-A and HLA-B alleles for most subjects in the first cohort. A few of the identified cytomegalovirus-associated TCR beta chains were confirmed in vitro to be specific for cytomegalovirus antigens. When HLA alleles, especially DR and DQ, strongly co-occurred, attributing TCR associations to individual alleles was difficult. The study gave a list of 150 to 200 TCR beta chains associated with cytomegalovirus.

The chain is encoded by TRBV30 joined to TRBJ2-5; 8 bases in the junction line up with TRBD1. The receptor was derived from a middle-aged man in good health and CMV-seronegative. Input material: PBMCs. The DNA sequence is TGTGCCTGGAGTGTCAGGGGGCTTGGAGAGACCCAGTACTTC. Translated, this is CAWSVRGLGETQYF.